These T cell receptor beta chains were read from a single sample in a study of cytomegalovirus exposure and HLA in healthy donors. Assay used: immunoSEQ multiplex PCR; TCRdb lists only in-frame clones, some missing. The top ten clones hold 7.2% of a sample with roughly 180,000 clones, approximately 86% of them seen once. The sample consisted of PBMCs. These receptors were obtained from a man in his thirties or forties in good health and CMV-seropositive. The CDR3 runs from the conserved cysteine through the conserved F or W. The order of the fields is V gene, CDR3 protein.

v_gene: TRBV11-3; CDR3aa: CASSLDPWDGYTF
v_gene: TRBV5-6; CDR3aa: CASSPHGGYSETQYF
v_gene: TRBV29-1; CDR3aa: CSVGVDVNTEAFF
v_gene: TRBV4-1; CDR3aa: CASSQERITTYQETQYF
v_gene: TRBV2; CDR3aa: CASVGRDDEQFF
v_gene: TRBV6-5; CDR3aa: CASSYGSNQPQHF
v_gene: TRBV6-1; CDR3aa: CASSEESVGLSEKLFF
v_gene: TRBV5-4; CDR3aa: CASSLRGGTGELFF
v_gene: TRBV18; CDR3aa: CASSHSTAEYTEAFF
v_gene: TRBV28; CDR3aa: CASIHRRGSLYYNEQFF
v_gene: TRBV25-1; CDR3aa: CASRPTGRDSPLHF
v_gene: TRBV29-1; CDR3aa: CSAAGTSGSSYEQYF
v_gene: TRBV7-6; CDR3aa: CASSSERNYGYTF
v_gene: TRBV27; CDR3aa: CASSLSRVSDEKLFF
v_gene: TRBV30; CDR3aa: CAADHRQARNYGYTF
v_gene: TRBV11-3; CDR3aa: CASSSLFTSGGLSQYF
v_gene: TRBV7-2; CDR3aa: CASSFPTATSYEQYF
v_gene: TRBV7-9; CDR3aa: CASSPTGANSGANVLTF
v_gene: TRBV11-3; CDR3aa: CASSLEGVSSGEQFF
v_gene: TRBV27; CDR3aa: CASSKGPLTTYEQYF
v_gene: TRBV28; CDR3aa: CASSLGPHSTDTQYF
v_gene: TRBV5-6; CDR3aa: CASSLRRYFYEQYF
v_gene: TRBV20-1; CDR3aa: CSSAHTEAFF
v_gene: TRBV5-6; CDR3aa: CASSPLIAGAVGELFF
v_gene: TRBV5-4; CDR3aa: CASSLGEYNEQFF
v_gene: TRBV7-9; CDR3aa: CASSFGRGEDTQYF
v_gene: TRBV9; CDR3aa: CASSPPGQGNEKLFF